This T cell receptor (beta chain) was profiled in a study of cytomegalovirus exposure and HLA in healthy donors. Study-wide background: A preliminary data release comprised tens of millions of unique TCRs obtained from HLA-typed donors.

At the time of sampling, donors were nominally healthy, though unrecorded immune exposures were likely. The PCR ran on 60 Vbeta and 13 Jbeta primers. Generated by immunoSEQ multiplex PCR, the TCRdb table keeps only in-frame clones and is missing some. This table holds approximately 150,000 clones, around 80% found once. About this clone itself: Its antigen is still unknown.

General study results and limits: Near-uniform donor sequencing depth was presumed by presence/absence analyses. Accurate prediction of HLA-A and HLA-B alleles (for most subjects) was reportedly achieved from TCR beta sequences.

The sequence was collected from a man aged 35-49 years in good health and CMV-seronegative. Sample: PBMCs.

The CDR3 DNA reads TGTGCCAGCACTAGGGACATGGATGGAAACACCATATATTTT. Its protein product is CASTRDMDGNTIYF. The V call is TRBV6-1, the J call TRBJ1-3; possibly TRBD1 for D (6 bases). Deletions cut 7 bases from V and 3 bases from J, with 13 bases between. Germline CDR1 and CDR2: MNHNS and SASEGT. This CDR3 is built from 14 residues.